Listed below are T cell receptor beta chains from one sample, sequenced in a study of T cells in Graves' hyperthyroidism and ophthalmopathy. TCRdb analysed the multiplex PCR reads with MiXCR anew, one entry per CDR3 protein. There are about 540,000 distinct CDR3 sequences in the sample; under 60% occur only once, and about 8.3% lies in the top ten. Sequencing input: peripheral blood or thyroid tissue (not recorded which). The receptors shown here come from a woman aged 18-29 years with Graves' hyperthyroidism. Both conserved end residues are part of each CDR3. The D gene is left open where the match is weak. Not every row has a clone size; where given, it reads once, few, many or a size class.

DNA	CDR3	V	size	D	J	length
TGTGCCAGCATCGGACTAGCGGCGAACACCGGGGAGCTGTTTTTT	CASIGLAANTGELFF	TRBV7-9	many	TRBD2	TRBJ2-2	15
TGCAGTGCTAGAGAGGGACTAGCGGACCTACGTTGGCAGTACTTC	CSAREGLADLRWQYF	TRBV20-1	NA	TRBD2	TRBJ2-7	15
TGTGCCAGTCTACAGGGGGTCTATGGCTACACCTTC	CASLQGVYGYTF	TRBV10-3	NA	TRBD1	TRBJ1-2	12
TGTGCCATCAGTGAGTCCCAGACAGATACTAACTATGGCTACACCTTC	CAISESQTDTNYGYTF	TRBV10-3	many	NA	TRBJ1-2	16
TGTGCCAGCAGCCGAGACCAGGGTTACGAGGGTGAGCAGTACTTC	CASSRDQGYEGEQYF	TRBV7-6	NA	NA	TRBJ2-7	15
TGTGCCTGGACCCTGAAGTGGACAGGGAGAACTGAAGCTTTCTTT	CAWTLKWTGRTEAFF	TRBV30	few	TRBD1	TRBJ1-1	15
TGTGCCAGCAGCCAAGTTTGGACAGGGCCCTCTTACTCTGGAAACACCATATATTTT	CASSQVWTGPSYSGNTIYF	TRBV3-1	few	TRBD1	TRBJ1-3	19
TGCGCCAGCAGCCAAGATGGACTGGCGGGAGGTTACAATGAGCAGTACTTC	CASSQDGLAGGYNEQYF	TRBV7-9	NA	TRBD2	TRBJ2-7	17
TGTGCCATCAGCGACAGGGGCTTTAACTATGGCTACACCTTC	CAISDRGFNYGYTF	TRBV10-3	NA	TRBD1	TRBJ1-2	14
TGTGCCAGCAGCCAATCGCTAGCTGTGACCTACGAGCAGTACTTC	CASSQSLAVTYEQYF	TRBV4-2	many	NA	TRBJ2-7	15
TGTGCCAGCAGTGAAGTTTGGGTGCTGGGGGACTATGGCTACACCTTC	CASSEVWVLGDYGYTF	TRBV2	many	NA	TRBJ1-2	16